This TCR beta chain came from a study of T cells in Graves' hyperthyroidism and ophthalmopathy. General study findings and limits: Classification by a 13 V-J model distinguished ophthalmopathy from stable hyperthyroidism.

Amplification targeted TCR beta CDR3 regions from RNA transcripts. The TCR CDR3 first-round RT-PCR relied on the HTBI primer set. TCRdb used MiXCR to reprocess the multiplex PCR reads, holding one entry per CDR3 protein. This sample has 750,000 to 950,000 distinct CDR3 sequences, with more than 30% found just once. Details on this clonotype: What it recognizes is unknown.

Hyperthyroidism, newly diagnosed and lasting under 2 months, affected patients aged 18 to 65. PBMCs stemmed from about 9.7 ml fresh peripheral blood. Trimming shortened V by 7 bases and J by 7 bases, and 13 bases separated the two germline ends. CDR3 length equals 11 residues. Germline CDR1 SQVTM, CDR2 ANQGSEA. The TCR was taken from a man in his late teens or twenties with Graves' hyperthyroidism. Sequencing input: blood. This rearrangement joins TRBV29-1 to TRBJ1-1, with D uncertain. The CDR3 is CSAGRNREAFF. The CDR3 nucleotides are TGCAGCGCCGGGAGGAATCGTGAAGCTTTCTTT.